This T cell receptor beta chain was documented in a study of T cell responses to AZD1222 COVID-19 vaccine. Study-level information: Second-dose recipients at about 4 or about 12 weeks were treated as one pooled group. Study-level findings and limits: Among the donors, most were white British and more were female, and clonal diversity was possibly underestimated. It was only a handful of AZD1222 recipients who were seropositive at baseline.

Assay: immunoSEQ multiplex PCR; the TCRdb copy retains only in-frame clones and omits some. Here the sample spans some 110,000 clones, roughly 90% being singletons. Note on this clone: Its antigen is undetermined.

Germline V CDR1 and CDR2: GTSNPN, SVGIG (reference sequence). V lost 3 bases, J lost 1 base, and 7 bases lay in between. CDR3 length: 13 residues. The sequenced sample was peripheral blood, obtained on day 0 of AZD1222 vaccination. This TCR was sampled from an adult in good health. V usage is TRBV30 and J usage is TRBJ2-1, with D hard to call. CDR3 residues: CAWSATSYNEQFF. For the CDR3, the DNA is TGTGCCTGGAGCGCGACTTCCTACAATGAGCAGTTCTTC.